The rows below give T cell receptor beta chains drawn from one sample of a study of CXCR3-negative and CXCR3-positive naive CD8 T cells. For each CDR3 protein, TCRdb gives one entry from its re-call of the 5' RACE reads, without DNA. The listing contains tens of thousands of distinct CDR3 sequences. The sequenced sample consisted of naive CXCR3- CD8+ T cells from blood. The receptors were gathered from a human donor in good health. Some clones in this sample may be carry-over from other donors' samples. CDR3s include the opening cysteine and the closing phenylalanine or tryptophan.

CDR3 protein: CASSDRDNTEAFF
CDR3 length: 13
J gene: TRBJ1-1
V gene: TRBV6-4

CDR3 protein: CASSLSGPGQGGLNTEAFF
CDR3 length: 19
J gene: TRBJ1-1
V gene: TRBV12-3/TRBV12-4

CDR3 protein: CASRALGQGDTEAFF
CDR3 length: 15
J gene: TRBJ1-1
V gene: TRBV4-1

CDR3 protein: CSVEVRSGTEAFF
CDR3 length: 13
J gene: TRBJ1-1
V gene: TRBV29-1

CDR3 protein: CASSLRLAGAETQYF
CDR3 length: 15
J gene: TRBJ2-5
V gene: TRBV7-8

CDR3 protein: CASSHPGQNTGELFF
CDR3 length: 15
J gene: TRBJ2-2
V gene: TRBV7-9

CDR3 protein: CASSEVTDNQPQHF
CDR3 length: 14
J gene: TRBJ1-5
V gene: TRBV2

CDR3 protein: CSALSGVEQYF
CDR3 length: 11
J gene: TRBJ2-7
V gene: TRBV20-1

CDR3 protein: CASSQRQTGIEETQYF
CDR3 length: 16
J gene: TRBJ2-5
V gene: TRBV4-1

CDR3 protein: CASSFSGVRYNEQFF
CDR3 length: 15
J gene: TRBJ2-1
V gene: TRBV7-2

CDR3 protein: CASSDRPYGQPQHF
CDR3 length: 14
J gene: TRBJ1-5
V gene: TRBV9

CDR3 protein: CAWSVRGLAPSGANVLTF
CDR3 length: 18
J gene: TRBJ2-6
V gene: TRBV30

CDR3 protein: CAHKPGQGLLAGGNNEQFF
CDR3 length: 19
J gene: TRBJ2-1
V gene: TRBV21-1

CDR3 protein: CASSPGVGLFF
CDR3 length: 11
J gene: TRBJ2-2
V gene: TRBV7-6

CDR3 protein: CASSFGRGAYEQYF
CDR3 length: 14
J gene: TRBJ2-7
V gene: TRBV7-2

CDR3 protein: CASSLYLQGTGELFF
CDR3 length: 15
J gene: TRBJ2-2
V gene: TRBV11-2

CDR3 protein: CASKNRGRCYGYTF
CDR3 length: 14
J gene: TRBJ1-2
V gene: TRBV7-3

CDR3 protein: CSARDLQYSNQPQHF
CDR3 length: 15
J gene: TRBJ1-5
V gene: TRBV20-1